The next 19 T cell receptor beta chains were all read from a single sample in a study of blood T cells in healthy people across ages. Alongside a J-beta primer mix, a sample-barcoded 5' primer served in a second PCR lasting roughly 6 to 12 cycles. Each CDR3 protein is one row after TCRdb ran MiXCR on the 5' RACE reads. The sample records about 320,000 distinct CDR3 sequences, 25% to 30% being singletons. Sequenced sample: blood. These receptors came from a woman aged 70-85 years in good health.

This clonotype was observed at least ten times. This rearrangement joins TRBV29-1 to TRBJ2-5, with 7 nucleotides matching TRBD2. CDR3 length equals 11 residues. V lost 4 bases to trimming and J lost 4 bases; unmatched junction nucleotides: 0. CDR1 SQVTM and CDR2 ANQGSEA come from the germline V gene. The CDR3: CSVGEGETQYF. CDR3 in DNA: TGCAGCGTTGGGGAGGGAGAGACCCAGTACTTC.

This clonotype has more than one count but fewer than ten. CDR3 sequence: CSATTGTSGVEQFF. The CDR3 DNA reads as TGCAGCGCGACCACTGGGACTAGCGGCGTTGAGCAGTTCTTC. V usage is TRBV29-1 and J usage is TRBJ2-5; 11 positions agree with TRBD2. The end of the DNA fits TRBJ2-1 better, so the J call may be wrong. The CDR3 consists of 14 residues. The germline gives CDR1 SQVTM, CDR2 ANQGSEA.

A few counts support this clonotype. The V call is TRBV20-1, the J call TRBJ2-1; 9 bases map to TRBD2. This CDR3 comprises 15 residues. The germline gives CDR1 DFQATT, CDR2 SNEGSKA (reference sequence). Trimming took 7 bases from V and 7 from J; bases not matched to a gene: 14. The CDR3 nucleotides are TGCAGTGATCGACCCGGGACTAGCTTTGGAAATGAGCAGTTCTTC. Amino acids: CSDRPGTSFGNEQFF.

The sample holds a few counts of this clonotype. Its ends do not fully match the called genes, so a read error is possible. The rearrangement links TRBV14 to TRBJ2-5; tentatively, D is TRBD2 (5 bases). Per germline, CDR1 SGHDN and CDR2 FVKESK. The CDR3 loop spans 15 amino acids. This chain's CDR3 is CASSQALIRGEIQYF. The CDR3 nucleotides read TGTGCCAGCAGCCAAGCCCTGATCCGGGGAGAGATCCAGTACTTC.

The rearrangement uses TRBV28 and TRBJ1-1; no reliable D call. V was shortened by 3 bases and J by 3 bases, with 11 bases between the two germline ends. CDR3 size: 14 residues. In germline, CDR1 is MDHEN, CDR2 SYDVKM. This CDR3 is CASSFRIRDTEAFF. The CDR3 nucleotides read TGTGCCAGCAGTTTTAGGATCCGGGACACTGAAGCTTTCTTT.

The CDR3 DNA reads TGTGCCAGCAGCTTCCCCGGGACAGGATATTCAGAAAAGACCCAGTACTTC. Protein product: CASSFPGTGYSEKTQYF. The rearrangement uses TRBV7-3 and TRBJ2-5; TRBD1 aligns across 8 bases. Trimming removed 3 bases from V and 6 bases from J; junction bases left unmatched: 15. The CDR3 spans 17 residues. In germline, CDR1 is SGHTA, CDR2 FQGTGA.

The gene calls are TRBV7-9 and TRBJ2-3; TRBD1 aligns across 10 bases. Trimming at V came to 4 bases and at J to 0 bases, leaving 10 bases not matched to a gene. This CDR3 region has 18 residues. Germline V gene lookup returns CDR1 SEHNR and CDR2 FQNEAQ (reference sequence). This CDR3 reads CASSSAGQGKSSTDTQYF. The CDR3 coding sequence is TGTGCCAGCAGCTCAGCGGGACAGGGGAAATCTAGCACAGATACGCAGTATTTT.

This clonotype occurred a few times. The CDR3 DNA sequence: TGCAGTGGCAGAGGATACCGGGAGCCCCAAGAGACCCAGTACTTC. It yields the protein CSGRGYREPQETQYF. V and J are TRBV20-1 and TRBJ2-7, with TRBD2 as a possible D gene (6 bases). TRBJ2-5 explains the end of the DNA better; the J call may be wrong. The length of the CDR3 is 15 residues. The V gene's germline CDR1 is DFQATT and CDR2 SNEGSKA (reference sequence).

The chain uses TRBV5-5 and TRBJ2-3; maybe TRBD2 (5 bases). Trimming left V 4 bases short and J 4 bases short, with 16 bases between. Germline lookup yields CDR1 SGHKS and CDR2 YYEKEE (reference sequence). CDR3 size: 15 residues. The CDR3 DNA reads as TGTGCCAGCAGCCCCGGAGGACCATACCCAGATACGCAGTATTTT. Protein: CASSPGGPYPDTQYF.

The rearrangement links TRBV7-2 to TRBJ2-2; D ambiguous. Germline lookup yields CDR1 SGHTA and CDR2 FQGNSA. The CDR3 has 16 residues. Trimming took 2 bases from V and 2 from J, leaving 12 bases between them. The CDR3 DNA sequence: TGTGCCAGCAGCTTAAAGCCGAAAAGCAACACCGGGGAGCTGTTTTTT. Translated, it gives CASSLKPKSNTGELFF.

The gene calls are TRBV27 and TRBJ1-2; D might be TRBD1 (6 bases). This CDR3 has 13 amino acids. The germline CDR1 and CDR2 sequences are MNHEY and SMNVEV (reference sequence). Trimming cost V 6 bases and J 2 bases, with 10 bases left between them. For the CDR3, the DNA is TGTGCCAGCAGACTTACAGGGAACTATGGCTACACCTTC. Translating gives CASRLTGNYGYTF.

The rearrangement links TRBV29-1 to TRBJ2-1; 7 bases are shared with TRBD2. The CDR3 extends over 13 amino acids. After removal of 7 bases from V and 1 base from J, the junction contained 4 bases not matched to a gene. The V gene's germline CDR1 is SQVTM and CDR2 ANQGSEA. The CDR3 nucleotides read TGCAGCGGGCCAGCGGGGTCCTACAATGAGCAGTTCTTC. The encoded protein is CSGPAGSYNEQFF.

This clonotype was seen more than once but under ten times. CDR3 sequence reads: CSASPGMNTEAFF. Written as DNA, the CDR3 is TGCAGTGCTAGTCCGGGGATGAACACTGAAGCTTTCTTT. The chain joins TRBV20-1 to TRBJ1-1; D call uncertain. Germline CDR1 is DFQATT and CDR2 is SNEGSKA (reference sequence). Trimming left V 3 bases short and J 0 bases short, with 8 bases between. CDR3 length: 13 residues.

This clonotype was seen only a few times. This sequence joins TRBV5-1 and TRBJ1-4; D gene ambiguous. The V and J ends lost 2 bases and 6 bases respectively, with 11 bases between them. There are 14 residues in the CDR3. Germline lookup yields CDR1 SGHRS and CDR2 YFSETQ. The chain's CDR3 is CASSLPDVDEKLFF. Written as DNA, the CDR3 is TGCGCCAGCAGCTTACCAGACGTAGATGAAAAACTGTTTTTT.

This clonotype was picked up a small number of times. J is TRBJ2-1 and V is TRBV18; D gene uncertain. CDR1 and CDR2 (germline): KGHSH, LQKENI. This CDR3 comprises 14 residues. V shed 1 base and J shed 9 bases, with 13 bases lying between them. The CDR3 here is CASSPRELTGEQFF. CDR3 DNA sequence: TGTGCCAGCTCACCACGTGAACTCACGGGTGAGCAGTTCTTC.

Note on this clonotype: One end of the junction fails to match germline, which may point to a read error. In DNA form, the CDR3 reads TGTGCCAGCAGTCTAGCGGACGGAGGGGGGCAGTATTTT. Protein: CASSLADGGGQYF. The chain is built from TRBV12-3 or TRBV12-4 and TRBJ2-3; TRBD2 might be the D (7 bases). This CDR3 is built from 13 residues.

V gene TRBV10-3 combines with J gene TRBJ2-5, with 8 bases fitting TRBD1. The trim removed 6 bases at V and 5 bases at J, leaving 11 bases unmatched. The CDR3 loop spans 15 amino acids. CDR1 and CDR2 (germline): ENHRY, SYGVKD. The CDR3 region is CAISLGTGQEETQYF. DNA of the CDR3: TGTGCCATCAGCCTCGGGACAGGACAAGAGGAGACCCAGTACTTC.

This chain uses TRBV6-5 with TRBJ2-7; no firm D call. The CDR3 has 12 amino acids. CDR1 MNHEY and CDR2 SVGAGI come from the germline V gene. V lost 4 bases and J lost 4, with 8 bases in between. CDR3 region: CASSSSRYEQYF. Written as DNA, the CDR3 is TGTGCCAGCAGTTCCTCCCGATACGAGCAGTACTTC.

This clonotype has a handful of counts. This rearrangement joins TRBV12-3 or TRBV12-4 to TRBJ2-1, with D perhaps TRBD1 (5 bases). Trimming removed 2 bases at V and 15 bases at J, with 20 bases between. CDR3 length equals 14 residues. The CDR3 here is CASSLNRQGLTAFF. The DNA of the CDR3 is TGTGCCAGCAGTTTAAATAGGCAGGGCCTAACGGCGTTCTTC.